At least ten counts were recorded for the clone carrying this TCR beta chain. What it binds is not known. The sample originates from a study of early T cells in non-severe SARS-CoV-2 infection. The wider study: The sequenced material was bulk RNA from unsorted whole blood, and its chains were unpaired.

Study results and caveats: Matching against VDJdb likely underestimated virus-specific expansions, favoring anti-spike CD8.

Germline values: CDR1 MNHEY, CDR2 SVGEGT. Trimming took 6 bases from V and 3 from J, leaving 12 bases between them. The CDR3 has 13 amino acids. Each single cDNA molecule received a unique molecular identifier. TCRdb passed the 5' RACE reads through MiXCR, listing each CDR3 protein once. The repertoire holds some 67,000 distinct CDR3 sequences, with 13% as singletons. The chain employs TRBV6-2 or TRBV6-3 and TRBJ2-7, with D unresolved. The TCR sequence derives from an adult who was a healthcare worker with PCR-confirmed SARS-CoV-2 infection or an uninfected control (not recorded which). Specimen: whole blood. The CDR3 DNA follows: TGTGCCAGCAGAAGTAGGCCGTACTACGAGCAGTACTTC. It encodes CASRSRPYYEQYF.